This T cell receptor beta chain is drawn from a study of T cell responses to AZD1222 COVID-19 vaccine. The V gene's germline CDR1 is SGDLS and CDR2 YYNGEE. There are 13 residues in the CDR3. The V gene lost 0 bases and the J gene lost 14 bases, with 14 bases spanning the gap. The assay was immunoSEQ multiplex PCR, and TCRdb's table has in-frame clones only and misses some. The sample contains some 42,000 clones, approximately 88% of which appear only once. This clonotype was obtained from an adult who received the AZD1222 COVID-19 vaccine. The chain recombines TRBV9 with TRBJ2-2; the D gene is possibly TRBD1 (5 bases). Specimen: peripheral blood, collected 28 days after the second AZD1222 dose. The CDR3 region is CASSVGQGPSLFF. CDR3 sequence (DNA): TGTGCCAGCAGCGTAGGGCAGGGCCCATCCCTGTTTTTT.